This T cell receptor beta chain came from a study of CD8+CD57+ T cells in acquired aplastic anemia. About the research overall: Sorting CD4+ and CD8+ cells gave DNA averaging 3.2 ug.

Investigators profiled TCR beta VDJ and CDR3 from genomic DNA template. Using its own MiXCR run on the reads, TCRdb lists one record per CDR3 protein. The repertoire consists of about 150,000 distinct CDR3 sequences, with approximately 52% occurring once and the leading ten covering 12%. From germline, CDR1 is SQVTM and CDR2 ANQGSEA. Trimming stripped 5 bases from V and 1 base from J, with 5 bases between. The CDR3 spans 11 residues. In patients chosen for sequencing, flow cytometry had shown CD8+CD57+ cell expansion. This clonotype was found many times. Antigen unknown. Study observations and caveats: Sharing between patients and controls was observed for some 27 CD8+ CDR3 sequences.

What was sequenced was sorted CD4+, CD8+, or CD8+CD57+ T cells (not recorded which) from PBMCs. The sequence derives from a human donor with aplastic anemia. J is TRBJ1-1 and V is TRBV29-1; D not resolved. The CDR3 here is CSVMRNTEAFF. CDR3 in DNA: TGCAGCGTTATGAGGAACACTGAAGCTTTCTTT.